This is a list of T cell receptor beta chains from one sample in a study of T cells expressing NK-cell markers. TCRdb derives one entry per CDR3 protein from the 5' RACE reads, leaving out DNA. The sample totals 550,000 to 600,000 distinct CDR3 sequences; its top ten clones hold around 4%. The material sequenced was blood T cells: a sorted CD56 or NKG2C T cell subset, CD4+ or CD8+ T cells, or bulk PBMC T cells (not recorded which). The receptors originated from a man in his late teens or twenties in good health. Each CDR3 is given with its conserved first and last residue. Fields, in order: V gene, J gene, CDR3 protein.

V: TRBV12-3/TRBV12-4; J: TRBJ2-3; CDR3: CASSLAGGPLYF
V: TRBV27; J: TRBJ1-2; CDR3: CASSTSGQGFYGYTF
V: TRBV5-1; J: TRBJ2-7; CDR3: CASSLAPERDGYEQYF
V: TRBV6-2/TRBV6-3; J: TRBJ2-7; CDR3: CASSHTLVEQYF
V: TRBV29-1; J: TRBJ2-1; CDR3: CSVEEGVGPQFF
V: TRBV28; J: TRBJ2-7; CDR3: CASSLTEEAYEQYF
V: TRBV6-1; J: TRBJ2-1; CDR3: CASRRAATRANEQFF
V: TRBV29-1; J: TRBJ2-2; CDR3: CSVFSAEVGELFF
V: TRBV10-3; J: TRBJ2-7; CDR3: CAISATGRMTYEQYF
V: TRBV27; J: TRBJ2-1; CDR3: CASSPRTGMSEQFF
V: TRBV16; J: TRBJ2-1; CDR3: CASTPGQGYNEQFF
V: TRBV11-2; J: TRBJ2-5; CDR3: CASRPTGTGHQETQYF
V: TRBV29-1; J: TRBJ2-1; CDR3: CSVESLAGYNEQFF